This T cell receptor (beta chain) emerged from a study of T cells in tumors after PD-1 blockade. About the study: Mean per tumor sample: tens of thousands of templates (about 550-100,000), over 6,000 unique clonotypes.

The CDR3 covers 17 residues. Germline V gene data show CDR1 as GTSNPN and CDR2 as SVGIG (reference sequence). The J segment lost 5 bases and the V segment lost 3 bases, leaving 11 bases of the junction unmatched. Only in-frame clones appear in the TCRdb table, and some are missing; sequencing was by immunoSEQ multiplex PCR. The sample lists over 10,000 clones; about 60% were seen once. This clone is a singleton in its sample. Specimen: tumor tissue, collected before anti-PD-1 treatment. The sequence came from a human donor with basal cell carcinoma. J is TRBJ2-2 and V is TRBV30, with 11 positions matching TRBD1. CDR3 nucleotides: TGTGCCTGGAGCCATGCCTCCGGGACAGGGGGGACCGGGGAGCTGTTTTTT. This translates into CAWSHASGTGGTGELFF.